This T cell receptor (beta chain) was captured in a study of blood T cell repertoires in COVID-19. As for the study in general: Collection of acute and convalescent COVID-19 samples took place in the United States, Italy and Spain. PBMCs, B-cell-depleted T cells, or T cells were the source of the cDNA or gDNA that made up the material.

Trimming stripped 1 base from V and 2 bases from J, with 14 bases between. This CDR3 region has 16 residues. Germline CDR1 and CDR2: SNHLY and FYNNEI. How the authors handled the data: How many nucleated cells were present was estimated from reference gene primer amplification. TCRdb's table, derived via immunoSEQ multiplex PCR, lists solely in-frame clones and lacks some. D and trimming come from the DNA, and the V and J calls and clone size come from that table. The data show about 76,000 clones, over 80% seen once. The source material was peripheral blood. This sequence was found in a middle-aged man with active COVID-19. The chain recombines TRBV2 with TRBJ2-5; D gene unclear. This CDR3 is CASSEGANSRQETQYF. The CDR3 DNA follows: TGTGCCAGCAGTGAAGGGGCCAACAGTCGGCAAGAGACCCAGTACTTC.